This T cell receptor (beta chain) stems from a study of shared clonotypes between healthy human individuals. Only one count was recorded for this clone. At the deep level, the assay was run. Profiling relied on immunoSEQ multiplex PCR, and the TCRdb table lists in-frame clones only, not all of them. The data hold about 490,000 clones, with over 60% observed a single time. Healthy HIV-negative adults with no recent acute infections or vaccinations were recruited as donors. Approximately 100 million PBMCs per unsorted sample were used for genomic DNA. Source material: PBMCs. The origin of this receptor is a woman aged 40 to 49 in good health. Some clones in this sample may be carry-over from other donors' samples.

CDR3 loop: CASSQWGPRGDEQFF. The CDR3 DNA is TGTGCCAGCAGCCAGTGGGGGCCGAGGGGCGATGAGCAGTTCTTC. The V and J genes are TRBV11-2 and TRBJ2-1, with D maybe TRBD1 (6 bases). The CDR3 covers 15 residues. Germline V gene lookup returns CDR1 SGHAT and CDR2 FQNNGV. Trimming left V 5 bases short and J 8 bases short, with 19 bases between.